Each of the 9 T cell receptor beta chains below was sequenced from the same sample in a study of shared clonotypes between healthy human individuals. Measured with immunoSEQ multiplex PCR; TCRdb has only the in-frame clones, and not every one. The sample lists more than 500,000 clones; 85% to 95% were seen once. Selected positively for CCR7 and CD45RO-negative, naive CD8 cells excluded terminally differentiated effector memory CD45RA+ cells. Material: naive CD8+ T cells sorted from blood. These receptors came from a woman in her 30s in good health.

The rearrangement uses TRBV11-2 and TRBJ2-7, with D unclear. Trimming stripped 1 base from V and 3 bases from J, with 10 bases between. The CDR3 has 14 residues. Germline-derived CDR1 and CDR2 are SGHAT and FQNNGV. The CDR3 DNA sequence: TGTGCCAGCAGCTTAGCCCGGAATTACTACGAGCAGTACTTC. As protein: CASSLARNYYEQYF.

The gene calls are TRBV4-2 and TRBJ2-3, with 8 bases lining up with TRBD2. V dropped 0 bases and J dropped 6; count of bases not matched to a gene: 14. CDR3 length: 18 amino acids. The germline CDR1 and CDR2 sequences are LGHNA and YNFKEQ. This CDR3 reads CASSQDPQMTSVKDTQYF. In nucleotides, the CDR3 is TGTGCCAGCAGCCAAGATCCCCAGATGACTAGCGTTAAGGATACGCAGTATTTT.

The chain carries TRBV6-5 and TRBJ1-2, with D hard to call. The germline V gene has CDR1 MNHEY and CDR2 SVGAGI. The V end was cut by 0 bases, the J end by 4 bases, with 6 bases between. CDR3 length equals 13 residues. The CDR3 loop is CASSYSTGYGYTF. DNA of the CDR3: TGTGCCAGCAGTTACTCGACCGGCTATGGCTACACCTTC.

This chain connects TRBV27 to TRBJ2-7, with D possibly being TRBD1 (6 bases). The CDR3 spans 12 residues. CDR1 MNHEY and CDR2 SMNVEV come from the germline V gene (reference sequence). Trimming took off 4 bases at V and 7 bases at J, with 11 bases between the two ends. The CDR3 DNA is TGTGCCAGCAGTTATCCGCAGGGGGAGCAGTACTTC. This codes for CASSYPQGEQYF.

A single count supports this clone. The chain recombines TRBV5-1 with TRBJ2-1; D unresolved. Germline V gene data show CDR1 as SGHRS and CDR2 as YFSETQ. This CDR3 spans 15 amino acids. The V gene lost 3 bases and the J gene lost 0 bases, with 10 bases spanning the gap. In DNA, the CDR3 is TGCGCCAGCAGCTATGATCAGAGCTCCTACAATGAGCAGTTCTTC. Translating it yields CASSYDQSSYNEQFF.

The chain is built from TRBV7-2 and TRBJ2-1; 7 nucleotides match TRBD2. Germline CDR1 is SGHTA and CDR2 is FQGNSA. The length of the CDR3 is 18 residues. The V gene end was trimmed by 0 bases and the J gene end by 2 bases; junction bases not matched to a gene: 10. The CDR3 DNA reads TGTGCCAGCAGCTTAGCGGATTCTCGGGGAGGGCCCTACAATGAGCAGTTCTTC. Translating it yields CASSLADSRGGPYNEQFF.

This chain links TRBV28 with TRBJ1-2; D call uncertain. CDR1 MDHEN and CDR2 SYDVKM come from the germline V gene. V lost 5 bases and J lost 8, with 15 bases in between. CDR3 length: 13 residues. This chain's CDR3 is CASSMDGPGGYTF. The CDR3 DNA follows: TGTGCCAGCAGTATGGACGGACCAGGAGGCTACACCTTC.

In nucleotides, the CDR3 is TGTGCCAGCAGTTTAGGGGTGAAGGGGCGCGAGCAGTACTTC. This encodes CASSLGVKGREQYF. The rearrangement uses TRBV27 and TRBJ2-7; a weak D match, TRBD1 (5 bases). This CDR3 has 14 amino acids. The V gene lost 2 bases and the J gene lost 6 bases, with 14 bases spanning the gap. Germline CDR1 is MNHEY and CDR2 is SMNVEV (reference sequence).

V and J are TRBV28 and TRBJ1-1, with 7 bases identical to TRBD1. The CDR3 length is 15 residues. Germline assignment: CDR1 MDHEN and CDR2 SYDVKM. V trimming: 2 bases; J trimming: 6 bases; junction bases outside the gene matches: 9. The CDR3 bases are TGTGCCAGCAGTTTAAGTTTGACAGGGAGTTCTGAAGCTTTCTTT. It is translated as CASSLSLTGSSEAFF.